Each of the 28 T cell receptor beta chains below was sequenced from the same sample in a study of regulatory T cells in long-lasting Graves disease. Time point given: newly diagnosed GD, antithyroid drugs for less than 3 months. PBMC-derived RNA was used for the TCR library. Assembly of TCR beta libraries relied on iRepertoire HTBI primers together with Arm-PCR of CDR3 regions. TCRdb reprocessed the multiplex PCR reads via MiXCR and lists one record per CDR3 protein. This sample has about 440,000 distinct CDR3 sequences, with around 17% found just once. These sequences were also reported in another study, on T cells in Graves' hyperthyroidism and ophthalmopathy.

The sequencing used peripheral blood mononuclear cells (PBMCs), collected at new diagnosis, from a patient treated with antithyroid drugs. All receptors derive from a woman aged 25 to 39 with Graves disease.

This clonotype was recorded many times. The chain is built from TRBV7-8 and TRBJ2-5; 8 nucleotides line up with TRBD2. Unmatched junction bases numbered 24, after V lost 2 bases and J lost 4 bases. The CDR3 is made up of 21 amino acids. From germline, CDR1 is SGHVS and CDR2 FQNEAQ. The CDR3 bases are TGTGCCAGCAGCTTACCTTCAACGCCATGGGGACTAGTAGTTACCGGAGAGACCCAGTACTTC. Protein sequence: CASSLPSTPWGLVVTGETQYF.

This rearrangement joins TRBV4-1 to TRBJ2-1; TRBD2 aligns across 8 bases. Trimming at V came to 2 bases and at J to 5 bases, leaving 8 bases not matched to a gene. The CDR3 sequence is 16 residues long. Germline lookup yields CDR1 MGHRA and CDR2 YSYEKL. For the CDR3, the DNA is TGCGCCAGCAGCCAATGGACAACTAGCGGTCACAATGAGCAGTTCTTC. It translates to CASSQWTTSGHNEQFF.

This clonotype has only a few counts. The gene calls are TRBV10-3 and TRBJ1-1; 9 bases line up with TRBD1. The CDR3 runs 14 residues. Germline values: CDR1 ENHRY, CDR2 SYGVKD. Trimming at V came to 6 bases and at J to 5 bases, leaving 7 bases not matched to a gene. The CDR3 bases are TGTGCCATCAGGCCGGGACAGGGTGGAACTGAAGCTTTCTTT. Translated, it gives CAIRPGQGGTEAFF.

This chain uses TRBV2 with TRBJ1-6, with D possibly being TRBD1 (6 bases). V lost 5 bases, J lost 8 bases, and 13 bases lay in between. Germline loops: CDR1 SNHLY, CDR2 FYNNEI. CDR3 size: 14 residues. The CDR3 here is CASSYRAEDSPLHF. CDR3 bases: TGTGCCAGCAGTTACAGGGCCGAGGATTCACCCCTCCACTTT.

This clonotype came up many times. This chain uses TRBV13 with TRBJ1-1; a possible D gene is TRBD1 (5 bases). In germline, CDR1 is PRHDT, CDR2 FYEKMQ (reference sequence). V was clipped by 7 bases and J by 7 bases, with 16 bases between them. The CDR3 extends over 13 amino acids. The CDR3 is CASNTGTQDEAFF. The CDR3 DNA reads TGTGCCAGCAACACCGGGACCCAGGATGAAGCTTTCTTT.

The J gene is TRBJ2-7, the V gene TRBV4-1; D gene unclear. The CDR3 extends over 14 amino acids. CDR1 MGHRA and CDR2 YSYEKL come from the germline V gene. V shed 2 bases and J shed 0 bases, with 8 bases lying between them. The CDR3 is CASSQRESSYEQYF. CDR3 nucleotides: TGCGCCAGCAGCCAAAGAGAGAGCTCCTACGAGCAGTACTTC.

This clonotype showed up many times. The J gene is TRBJ1-1, the V gene TRBV7-9; TRBD1 matches at 11 bases. V dropped 5 bases and J dropped 4; count of bases not matched to a gene: 6. The CDR3 extends over 15 amino acids. Germline V lookup: CDR1 SEHNR, CDR2 FQNEAQ (reference sequence). In DNA, the CDR3 is TGTGCCAGCAGCCCCACCGGGACAGGGGGCACTGAAGCTTTCTTT. Translation: CASSPTGTGGTEAFF.

Ten or more counts support this clonotype. The V gene is TRBV7-9, the J gene TRBJ2-3, with D perhaps matching TRBD2 (6 bases). The CDR3 is 15 residues long. V was trimmed by 3 bases and J by 6 bases, leaving 16 bases between them. The germline V gene has CDR1 SEHNR and CDR2 FQNEAQ (reference sequence). CDR3 nucleotide sequence: TGTGCCAGCAGCTTTTCTCGGGGGTACCCGGATACGCAGTATTTT. Encoded protein: CASSFSRGYPDTQYF.

This clonotype was recorded many times. The gene calls are TRBV2 and TRBJ1-2; D gene unclear. Germline V gives CDR1 SNHLY, CDR2 FYNNEI. With 6 bases removed from V and 7 bases from J, the gap between germline ends came to 6 bases. CDR3 length: 10 amino acids. This CDR3 reads CASRGRGYTF. DNA for the CDR3: TGTGCCAGCAGAGGGCGTGGCTACACCTTC.

This clonotype showed up just a few times. This chain links TRBV27 with TRBJ2-7; 9 positions agree with TRBD2. The germline V gene encodes CDR1 MNHEY and CDR2 SMNVEV (reference sequence). The CDR3 is made up of 16 amino acids. V dropped 5 bases and J dropped 3; count of bases not matched to a gene: 11. CDR3 in amino acids: CASSPLDGTSLYEQYF. CDR3 nucleotide sequence: TGTGCCAGCAGTCCTCTCGACGGGACTAGCCTCTACGAGCAGTACTTC.

This clonotype has just a few counts. The J gene is TRBJ1-6, the V gene TRBV6-2 or TRBV6-3; D is unclear. Deletions cut 2 bases from V and 0 bases from J, with 5 bases between. Germline CDR1 is MNHEY and CDR2 is SVGEGT. The length of the CDR3 is 15 residues. The CDR3, as DNA: TGTGCCAGCAGTTACGATGGCTCCTATAATTCACCCCTCCACTTT. Protein product: CASSYDGSYNSPLHF.

The rearrangement joins TRBV7-9 to TRBJ2-7; 9 bases align to TRBD1. The CDR3 loop spans 12 amino acids. V lost 1 base, J lost 12 bases, and 4 bases stayed unmatched. The germline CDR1 and CDR2 sequences are SEHNR and FQNEAQ (reference sequence). CDR3 DNA: TGTGCCAGCAGCTTAGTAGGGACAGGGCTGTACTTC. It yields the protein CASSLVGTGLYF. Full variable domain (remainder filled in from reference TRBV7-9 and TRBJ2-7): DTGVSQNPRHKITKRGQNVTFRCDPISEHNRLYWYRQTLGQGPEFLTYFQNEAQLEKSRLLSDRFSAERPKGSFSTLEIQRTEQGDSAMYLCASSLVGTGLYFGPGTRLTVT.

Concerning this clonotype: Germline and junction disagree at one end, which may indicate a read error. The rearrangement joins TRBV5-1 to TRBJ2-5; possible D gene TRBD2, 6 bases. Germline V gene lookup returns CDR1 SGHRS and CDR2 YFSETQ. The CDR3 runs 16 residues. CDR3 amino acids: CASSLEMGGLQETPYF. In nucleotides, the CDR3 is TGCGCCAGCAGCTTGGAGATGGGGGGATTACAAGAGACCCCGTACTTC.

The chain recombines TRBV5-1 with TRBJ1-4; 7 bases map to TRBD1. Germline CDR1 is SGHRS and CDR2 is YFSETQ. The J segment lost 7 bases and the V segment lost 0 bases, leaving 0 bases of the junction unmatched. The CDR3 sequence is 13 residues long. In DNA, the CDR3 is TGCGCCAGCAGCTTGGGGGACAGTGAAAAACTGTTTTTT. Encoded protein: CASSLGDSEKLFF.

In this sample, this clonotype turned up many times. The rearrangement joins TRBV2 to TRBJ2-7; TRBD2 matches 12 bases. Germline-derived CDR1 and CDR2 are SNHLY and FYNNEI. The CDR3 is 15 residues long. V lost 7 bases to trimming and J lost 4 bases; unmatched junction nucleotides: 8. CDR3 in DNA: TGTGCCAGCAACCCTACTAGCGGGGGGACATACGAGCAGTACTTC. This translates into CASNPTSGGTYEQYF.

This chain connects TRBV12-3 or TRBV12-4 to TRBJ2-5; 11 bases agree with TRBD2. J was trimmed by 3 bases and V by 5 bases; bases with no gene match: 14. The CDR3 runs 18 residues. CDR3 amino acids: CASSPQLAGGPGEETQYF. CDR3 nucleotide sequence: TGTGCCAGCAGTCCTCAGTTAGCGGGAGGGCCCGGTGAAGAGACCCAGTACTTC.

A word on this clonotype: A much larger clonotype is one base distant, so this may be a read error. This chain's CDR3 is CASSPSAGTSVGTGTQYF. The CDR3 DNA follows: TGTGCCAGCTCACCGAGTGCAGGGACTTCGGTCGGGACAGGTACGCAGTATTTT. This chain links TRBV18 with TRBJ2-3; TRBD1 matches at 8 bases. The CDR3 has 18 residues. Germline values: CDR1 KGHSH, CDR2 LQKENI.

This clonotype was recorded at least ten times. This chain uses TRBV24-1 with TRBJ2-1, with a tentative D call TRBD1 (5 bases). Trimming removed 5 bases from V and 6 bases from J, with 16 bases in between. CDR3 size: 15 residues. Germline V gene lookup returns CDR1 KGHDR and CDR2 SFDVKD. Here the CDR3 DNA reads TGTGCCACCAGTGGAATCTCAGGGCCCTCCAATGAGCAGTTCTTC. Its translation: CATSGISGPSNEQFF.

This chain links TRBV5-8 with TRBJ2-5; 9 bases align to TRBD1. The germline CDR1 and CDR2 sequences are SGHTS and YDEGEE. Trimming removed 0 bases from V and 4 bases from J; junction bases left unmatched: 16. The CDR3 consists of 19 residues. CDR3 sequence: CASSLDSGLRTGVTETQYF. CDR3 in DNA: TGTGCCAGCAGCTTGGATTCAGGTTTGCGGACAGGGGTCACAGAGACCCAGTACTTC. Using reference TRBV5-8 and TRBJ2-5 for the parts outside the CDR3, the full variable domain is EAGVTQSPTHLIKTRGQQATLRCSPISGHTSVYWYQQALGLGLQFLLWYDEGEERNRGNFPPRFSGRQFPNYSSELNVNALELEDSALYLCASSLDSGLRTGVTETQYFGPGTRLLVL.

This clonotype came up a few times. The chain uses TRBV7-9 and TRBJ2-7; 7 nucleotides line up with TRBD2. Germline values: CDR1 SEHNR, CDR2 FQNEAQ (reference sequence). The CDR3 runs to 15 residues. With 6 bases clipped from V and 0 bases from J, the junction kept 8 bases outside the gene matches. The CDR3 DNA sequence: TGTGCCAGCAGTCAAAGCGGGGCTATCTCCTACGAGCAGTACTTC. Encoded protein: CASSQSGAISYEQYF.

V usage is TRBV15 and J usage is TRBJ2-1; TRBD2 aligns across 11 bases. The CDR3 loop spans 17 amino acids. Germline lookup yields CDR1 LNHNV and CDR2 YYDKDF (reference sequence). V gave up 1 base and J gave up 4 bases; unmatched junction bases: 6. The CDR3 bases are TGTGCCACCAGCAGAGCTCAGGGACTAGCGGATTACAATGAGCAGTTCTTC. Translating gives CATSRAQGLADYNEQFF.

This chain links TRBV7-2 with TRBJ2-5, with D possibly being TRBD1 (5 bases). Between the trimmed V and J ends, which lost 5 bases and 2 bases, there was a span of 21 bases. Germline V lookup: CDR1 SGHTA, CDR2 FQGNSA. CDR3 length: 17 residues. Here the CDR3 DNA reads TGTGCCAGCAGCCAACGACCGGACAAGAGAAGACAAGAGACCCAGTACTTC. It yields the protein CASSQRPDKRRQETQYF. Variable domain in full (rest from reference TRBV7-2 and TRBJ2-5): GAGVSQSPSNKVTEKGKDVELRCDPISGHTALYWYRQSLGQGLEFLIYFQGNSAPDKSGLPSDRFSAERTGGSVSTLTIQRTQQEDSAVYLCASSQRPDKRRQETQYFGPGTRLLVL.

This clonotype was detected only a few times. The V and J genes are TRBV5-1 and TRBJ2-7; TRBD2 matches at 7 bases. Per germline, CDR1 SGHRS and CDR2 YFSETQ. The CDR3 is 15 residues long. With V trimmed by 4 bases and J by 3 bases, 10 bases remained unmatched. CDR3 bases: TGCGCCAGCAGCAAGGTCGTTCCGGGAGGCTACGAGCAGTACTTC. Its translation is CASSKVVPGGYEQYF.

In this sample, this clonotype turned up a few times. In DNA, the CDR3 is TGTGCCACAGCGGCTAGCGGGAGTTCGGCTCAAGAGACCCAGTACTTC. Its protein is CATAASGSSAQETQYF. This rearrangement joins TRBV19 to TRBJ2-5, with 10 bases matching TRBD2. The CDR3 is 16 amino acids. Germline assignment: CDR1 LNHDA and CDR2 SQIVND (reference sequence). The V segment lost 10 bases and the J segment 2 bases; nucleotides outside the gene matches: 13.

This clonotype was observed at least ten times. The chain links TRBV2 to TRBJ2-1, with 9 bases aligning to TRBD2. The CDR3 has 11 amino acids. Trimming removed 6 bases from V and 15 bases from J; junction bases left unmatched: 6. Germline lookup yields CDR1 SNHLY and CDR2 FYNNEI. This CDR3 is CASRVGTSPFF. CDR3 bases: TGTGCCAGCAGAGTCGGGACTAGCCCGTTCTTC.

This clonotype was observed many times. This chain uses TRBV27 with TRBJ1-6; weak D call: TRBD1 (5 bases). V lost 5 bases and J 3 bases, leaving 14 bases between the germline ends. Germline CDR1 MNHEY, CDR2 SMNVEV (reference sequence). This CDR3 region has 16 residues. This CDR3 reads CASSPVSQVYNSPLHF. Written as DNA, the CDR3 is TGTGCCAGCAGTCCAGTGTCACAGGTCTATAATTCACCCCTCCACTTT.

This clonotype was recorded many times. The rearrangement links TRBV7-9 to TRBJ2-7; D may match TRBD1 or TRBD2 (5 bases each). Trimming shortened V by 5 bases and J by 5 bases, and 10 bases separated the two germline ends. CDR1 is SEHNR and CDR2 is FQNEAQ in the germline V gene (reference sequence). The CDR3 covers 12 residues. The DNA of the CDR3 is TGTGCCAGCAGCGACATGGGGGACGAGCAGTACTTC. Translated, it gives CASSDMGDEQYF.

J is TRBJ2-7 and V is TRBV24-1; TRBD1 might be the D (5 bases). Germline CDR1 KGHDR, CDR2 SFDVKD. The V end was cut by 5 bases, the J end by 4 bases, with 17 bases between. The CDR3 has 15 amino acids. The CDR3 loop is CATSAKGQPVYEQYF. The CDR3 DNA reads as TGTGCCACCAGTGCCAAGGGGCAGCCCGTTTACGAGCAGTACTTC.